These T cell receptor beta chains were read from a single sample in a study of T cell responses to AZD1222 COVID-19 vaccine. Assay: immunoSEQ multiplex PCR; the TCRdb copy retains only in-frame clones and omits some. The data show roughly 140,000 clones, with approximately 91% seen just once and less than 2% held by the top ten. The material sequenced was peripheral blood, taken 28 days after the second AZD1222 dose. The receptor source for this set is an adult who received the AZD1222 COVID-19 vaccine. The conserved cysteine and the conserved F or W are not part of the CDR3 here.

V,J,CDR3
TRBV7-2,TRBJ2-1,ASSSSSGISNEQF
TRBV5-6,TRBJ1-1,ASSSIQEAF
TRBV6-5,TRBJ2-3,ASGRDGTDTQY
TRBV5-1,TRBJ2-1,ASSLEIAGGPNEQF
TRBV2,TRBJ2-7,ASGAHSYEQY
TRBV10-2,TRBJ1-2,ASSEWGRPYGYT
TRBV6-5,TRBJ1-4,ASKLGEKLF
TRBV29-1,TRBJ2-5,SVVRAREGTQY
TRBV30,TRBJ2-5,AWVRDNQETQY
TRBV4-1,TRBJ1-2,ASSQVDSEFGYT
TRBV11-2,TRBJ2-3,ASSLPAGSGDTQY
TRBV5-1,TRBJ2-3,ASSLGQGSTDTQY
TRBV5-4,TRBJ1-2,ASSLAVNEAGYGYT
TRBV27,TRBJ1-6,ASSDRDYSPLH
TRBV12-5,TRBJ2-2,ASGFWAGAGAGELF
TRBV13,TRBJ1-1,ASSRKMNTEAF
TRBV11-2,TRBJ2-1,ASSLRGAGVGEQF
TRBV25-1,TRBJ2-2,ASSTPLAGLGELF
TRBV9,TRBJ1-2,ASSPNRGERGYT
TRBV18,TRBJ1-6,ASSPGGLSNSPLH
TRBV19,TRBJ1-2,ASSIGQGATSYGYT
TRBV19,TRBJ2-7,ASSIGLAEGYEQY
TRBV2,TRBJ2-3,ASMQGSTDTQY
TRBV6-5,TRBJ1-2,ASRAGQGRYT
TRBV5-1,TRBJ1-2,ASALGGLYGYT
TRBV2,TRBJ2-5,ASKAGTGTGWTQY
TRBV29-1,TRBJ1-2,SAIPRDRDYGYT
TRBV5-1,TRBJ2-7,ASTDLVDEQY
TRBV28,TRBJ2-1,ASRTGTSGYNEQF
TRBV12-3/TRBV12-4,TRBJ1-4,ASSGGNYEKLF
TRBV5-1,TRBJ1-3,ASSPEGGGNTIY
TRBV16,TRBJ1-2,ASSPRDRGQDGYT
TRBV19,TRBJ1-1,ASTWENTEAF
TRBV29-1,TRBJ1-4,SVQGANEKLF
TRBV7-2,TRBJ2-1,ASSLVASGGADNEQF
TRBV7-2,TRBJ2-7,ASSIGRGSYEQY
TRBV6-6,TRBJ2-3,ASGQGFTDTQY
TRBV2,TRBJ2-1,ASRGELAGNNEQF
TRBV2,TRBJ1-2,ASSDVTTNYGYT
TRBV9,TRBJ2-7,ASSPESGTSSYEQY
TRBV5-5,TRBJ1-6,ASSQTGNGSPLH
TRBV12-3/TRBV12-4,TRBJ2-5,ASRYQETQY
TRBV6-2/TRBV6-3,TRBJ1-1,ASTPGPALEAF
TRBV5-1,TRBJ2-1,ASSLDIAGSSYNEQF
TRBV5-4,TRBJ1-2,ASSWGGLGGYT
TRBV27,TRBJ2-2,ASRKDYLNTGELF
TRBV2,TRBJ1-6,ASSVLDRGGSYNSPLH
TRBV9,TRBJ2-7,ASSGDREHEQY
TRBV5-4,TRBJ2-7,ASSLGGGGAYEQY
TRBV4-1,TRBJ2-3,ASSQVATGGPNTQY